This entry is about one T cell receptor (beta chain). Antigen: not known. Documented time point: patch test 1, 2 weeks after DPC sensitization. Treatment noted: therapeutic diphenylcyclopropenone sensitization with weekly scalp DPC. Those who donated were patients with alopecia, 18 to 70 years of age, and suitable for DPC. Germline V gene sequence: CDR1 MNHNY, CDR2 SVGAGI (reference sequence). The germline V and J ends were trimmed by 4 bases and 4 bases, with 10 bases remaining between them. The CDR3 is 13 residues long. Within the library, unique molecular identifiers were attached to each individual cDNA molecule. TCRdb itself ran the RACE reads through MiXCR, one entry per CDR3 protein. The table includes some 91,000 distinct CDR3 sequences, roughly an eighth detected once. These data come from a study of human T cells and chemical hapten exposure. Study-level information: Doses of diphenylcyclopropenone went to the patients' scalps weekly throughout the approximately 22-week study.

General study findings and limits: TCRs at a frequency above 1 in 1000 stayed unchanged with DPC sensitization.

V and J are TRBV6-6 and TRBJ1-1, with D tentatively TRBD1 (5 bases). The clonotype was recovered from a woman in her thirties or forties with alopecia areata. Some clones in this sample may be carry-over from other donors' samples. This sample comprised whole blood, obtained in connection with sensitization to the hapten diphenylcyclopropenone (DPC). CDR3 in DNA: TGTGCCAGCAGTTCGGGGACCGCCACTGAAGCTTTCTTT. This encodes CASSSGTATEAFF.